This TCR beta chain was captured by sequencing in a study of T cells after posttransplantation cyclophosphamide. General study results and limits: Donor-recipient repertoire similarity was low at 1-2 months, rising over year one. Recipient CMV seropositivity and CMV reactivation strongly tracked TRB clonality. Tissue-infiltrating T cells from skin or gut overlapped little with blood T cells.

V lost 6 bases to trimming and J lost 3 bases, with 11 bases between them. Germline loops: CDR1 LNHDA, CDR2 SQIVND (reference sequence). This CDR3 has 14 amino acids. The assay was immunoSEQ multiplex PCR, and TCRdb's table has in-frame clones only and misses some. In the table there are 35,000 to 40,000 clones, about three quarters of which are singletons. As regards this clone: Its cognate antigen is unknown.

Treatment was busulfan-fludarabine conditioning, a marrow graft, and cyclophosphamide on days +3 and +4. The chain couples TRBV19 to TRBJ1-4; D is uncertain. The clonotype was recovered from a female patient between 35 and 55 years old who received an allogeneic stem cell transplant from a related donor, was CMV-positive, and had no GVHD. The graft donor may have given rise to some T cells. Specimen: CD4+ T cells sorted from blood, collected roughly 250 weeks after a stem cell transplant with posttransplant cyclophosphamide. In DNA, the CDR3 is TGTGCCAGTAGCTCCGGGAGAGCTAATGAAAAACTGTTTTTT. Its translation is CASSSGRANEKLFF.